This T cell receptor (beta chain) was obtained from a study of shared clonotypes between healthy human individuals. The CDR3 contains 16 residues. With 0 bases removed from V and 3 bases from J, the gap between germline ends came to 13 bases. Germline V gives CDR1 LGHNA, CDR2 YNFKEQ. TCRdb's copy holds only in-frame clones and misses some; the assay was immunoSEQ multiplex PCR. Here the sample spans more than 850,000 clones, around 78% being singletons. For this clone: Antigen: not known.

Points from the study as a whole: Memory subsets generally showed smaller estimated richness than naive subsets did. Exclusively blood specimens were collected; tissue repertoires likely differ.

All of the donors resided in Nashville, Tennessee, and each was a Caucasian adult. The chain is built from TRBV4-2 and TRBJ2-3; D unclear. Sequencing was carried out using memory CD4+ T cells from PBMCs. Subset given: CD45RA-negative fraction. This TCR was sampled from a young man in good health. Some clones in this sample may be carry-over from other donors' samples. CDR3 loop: CASSQDGARTTDTQYF. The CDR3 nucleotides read TGTGCCAGCAGCCAAGATGGTGCCCGCACGACAGATACGCAGTATTTT.